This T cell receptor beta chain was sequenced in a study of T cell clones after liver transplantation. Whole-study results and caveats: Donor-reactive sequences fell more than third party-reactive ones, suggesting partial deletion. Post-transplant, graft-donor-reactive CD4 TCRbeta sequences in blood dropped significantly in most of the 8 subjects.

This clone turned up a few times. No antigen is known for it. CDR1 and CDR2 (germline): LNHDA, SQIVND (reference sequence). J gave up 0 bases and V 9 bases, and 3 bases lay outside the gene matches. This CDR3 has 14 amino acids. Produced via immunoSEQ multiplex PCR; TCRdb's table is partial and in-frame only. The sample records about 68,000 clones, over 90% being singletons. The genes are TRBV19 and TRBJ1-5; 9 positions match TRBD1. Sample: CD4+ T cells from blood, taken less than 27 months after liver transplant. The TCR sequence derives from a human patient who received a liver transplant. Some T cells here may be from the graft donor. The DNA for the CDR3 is TGTGCCAGCAAACAGGGGGCTAGCAATCAGCCCCAGCATTTT. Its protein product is CASKQGASNQPQHF. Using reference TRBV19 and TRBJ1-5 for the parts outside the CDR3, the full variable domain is DGGITQSPKYLFRKEGQNVTLSCEQNLNHDAMYWYRQDPGQGLRLIYYSQIVNDFQKGDIAEGYSVSREKKESFPLTVTSAQKNPTAFYLCASKQGASNQPQHFGDGTRLSIL.